The rows below give T cell receptor beta chains drawn from one sample of a study of cytomegalovirus exposure and HLA in healthy donors. The repertoire was sequenced with immunoSEQ multiplex PCR; TCRdb's copy has only in-frame clones and lacks some. The top ten clones hold 4% to 6% of a sample with roughly 170,000 clones, about 84% of them seen once. The specimen was PBMCs. The receptors here all came from a man between 18 and 35 years old in good health and CMV-seronegative. CDR3s include the opening cysteine and the closing phenylalanine or tryptophan. A D gene is named only where the DNA matches it firmly. Size is stated for part of the rows, as once, few or many counts, or as a class when the clone is expanded.

NA | NA | TRBJ2-7 | TRBV2 | CASSDRSEQYF | TGTGCCAGCAGTGATCGGTCCGAGCAGTACTTC
once | NA | TRBJ2-3 | TRBV9 | CASSGQHKYTDTQYF | TGTGCCAGCAGTGGACAGCATAAATACACAGATACGCAGTATTTT
NA | NA | TRBJ2-7 | TRBV7-6 | CASSGGLGDYEQYF | TGTGCCAGCAGCGGCGGCTTAGGGGACTACGAGCAGTACTTC
NA | NA | TRBJ1-6 | TRBV6-5 | CASSYGRTLNSPLHF | TGTGCCAGCAGTTACGGGCGGACTTTGAATTCACCCCTCCACTTT
NA | TRBD1 | TRBJ2-5 | TRBV15 | CATSRWTGDPQETQYF | TGTGCCACCAGCAGGTGGACAGGGGATCCGCAAGAGACCCAGTACTTC
NA | NA | TRBJ2-1 | TRBV5-4 | CASSLGSGSVSYNEQFF | TGTGCCAGCAGCTTGGGGAGCGGGTCGGTCTCCTACAATGAGCAGTTCTTC
NA | NA | TRBJ2-5 | TRBV28 | CASSSTGTYQETQYF | TGTGCCAGCAGTTCAACCGGGACATACCAAGAGACCCAGTACTTC
NA | TRBD2 | TRBJ2-5 | TRBV11-3 | CASSLGLAAYQETQYF | TGTGCCAGCAGCTTAGGACTAGCTGCGTACCAAGAGACCCAGTACTTC
NA | TRBD2 | TRBJ2-3 | TRBV6-4 | CASSSQAGGPPDTQYF | TGTGCCAGCAGCTCCCAGGCGGGAGGGCCCCCAGATACGCAGTATTTT
NA | TRBD1 | TRBJ1-4 | TRBV7-6 | CASKATGATTNEKLFF | TGTGCCAGCAAAGCGACAGGGGCTACAACTAATGAAAAACTGTTTTTT
NA | NA | TRBJ1-2 | TRBV13 | CASSLIRGNYGYTF | TGTGCCAGCAGCTTAATACGGGGTAACTATGGCTACACCTTC
once | NA | TRBJ1-1 | TRBV7-9 | CASSTPGGAEAFF | TGTGCCAGCAGCACTCCGGGCGGGGCTGAAGCTTTCTTT
NA | NA | TRBJ1-1 | TRBV27 | CASSSFTGPEAFF | TGTGCCAGCAGTTCCTTTACAGGGCCTGAAGCTTTCTTT
NA | TRBD2 | TRBJ2-1 | TRBV18 | CASSPIASGRGDGEQFF | TGTGCCAGCTCACCAATCGCTAGCGGGAGGGGGGACGGTGAGCAGTTCTTC
NA | TRBD2 | TRBJ2-3 | TRBV27 | CASSLGSGSIDTQYF | TGTGCCAGCAGTTTGGGTAGCGGGAGTATAGATACGCAGTATTTT
NA | TRBD1 | TRBJ2-1 | TRBV6-5 | CASSYGTGLNEQFF | TGTGCCAGCAGTTACGGGACAGGGTTAAATGAGCAGTTCTTC
NA | TRBD1 | TRBJ1-6 | TRBV5-1 | CASSMTGSSYNSPLHF | TGCGCCAGCAGCATGACAGGGTCCTCCTATAATTCACCCCTCCACTTT
NA | NA | TRBJ1-3 | TRBV10-3 | CAISVGSGRFGNTIYF | TGTGCCATCAGTGTTGGGTCAGGGAGGTTTGGAAACACCATATATTTT
once | NA | TRBJ1-5 | TRBV19 | CASSTVSGHRAPQHF | TGTGCCAGTAGTACGGTTTCAGGCCACAGGGCACCCCAGCATTTT
NA | NA | TRBJ1-1 | TRBV2 | CASRKDGVAEAFF | TGTGCCAGCAGGAAGGACGGGGTGGCTGAAGCTTTCTTT
NA | NA | TRBJ1-5 | TRBV6-1 | CASSTGNNQPQHF | TGTGCCAGCAGTACAGGGAACAATCAGCCCCAGCATTTT
NA | NA | TRBJ1-2 | TRBV2 | CASSEERRNQYGYTF | TGTGCCAGCAGTGAGGAGCGGAGGAACCAATATGGCTACACCTTC
NA | NA | TRBJ1-1 | TRBV7-9 | CASSSLDRQLNTEAFF | TGTGCCAGCAGCTCCCTGGACAGACAGCTGAACACTGAAGCTTTCTTT
NA | TRBD1 | TRBJ1-2 | TRBV19 | CASTSGGGGYGYTF | TGTGCCAGTACTTCAGGGGGCGGGGGCTATGGCTACACCTTC
NA | NA | TRBJ1-1 | TRBV5-1 | CASSSLAGEAFF | TGCGCCAGCAGCTCTTTAGCTGGTGAAGCTTTCTTT
NA | NA | TRBJ2-6 | TRBV19 | CASKLQVSGANVLTF | TGTGCCAGCAAACTTCAGGTATCTGGGGCCAACGTCCTGACTTTC
NA | NA | TRBJ2-7 | TRBV9 | CASSPPNVFEQYF | TGTGCCAGCAGCCCTCCTAATGTCTTTGAGCAGTACTTC
NA | TRBD2 | TRBJ2-1 | TRBV7-3 | CASSMTSGIWLKPNEQFF | TGTGCCAGCAGCATGACTAGCGGGATTTGGTTAAAGCCGAATGAGCAGTTCTTC
NA | NA | TRBJ2-7 | TRBV28 | CASSPAGRSYEQYF | TGTGCCAGCAGTCCCGCGGGCAGATCCTACGAGCAGTACTTC
NA | TRBD2 | TRBJ2-7 | TRBV11-3 | CASSTPPIAGGSYEQYF | TGTGCCAGCAGCACCCCCCCTATAGCGGGAGGTTCCTACGAGCAGTACTTC
NA | NA | TRBJ1-1 | TRBV11-2 | CASSLRQGVTEAFF | TGTGCCAGCAGCTTACGGCAGGGTGTTACTGAAGCTTTCTTT
NA | TRBD1 | TRBJ2-7 | TRBV5-4 | CASSRGTGVYEQYF | TGTGCCAGCAGCAGAGGGACAGGGGTCTACGAGCAGTACTTC
few | NA | TRBJ1-2 | TRBV2 | CASSDKSHLPGDSTF | TGTGCCAGCAGTGATAAGTCCCATCTTCCAGGGGATTCCACCTTC
NA | TRBD2 | TRBJ2-1 | TRBV19 | CASSETSGGEQFF | TGTGCCAGTAGCGAAACTAGCGGCGGTGAGCAGTTCTTC
NA | NA | TRBJ1-5 | TRBV4-1 | CASSQFPSGNQPQHF | TGCGCCAGCAGCCAATTCCCCTCGGGAAATCAGCCCCAGCATTTT
NA | NA | TRBJ2-2 | TRBV7-9 | CASSLNTGELFF | TGTGCCAGCAGCCTAAACACCGGGGAGCTGTTTTTT
NA | NA | TRBJ1-1 | TRBV11-2 | CASSGGAEAFF | TGTGCCAGCAGCGGGGGGGCTGAAGCTTTCTTT
NA | NA | TRBJ2-1 | TRBV29-1 | CSVVQRGRFDEQFF | TGCAGCGTTGTTCAACGGGGGAGGTTTGATGAGCAGTTCTTC